These 25 T cell receptor beta chains were all obtained from the same sample, sequenced in a study of T cell repertoires in cytomegalovirus infection. One entry per CDR3 protein, called by TCRdb with MiXCR from the reads. Here the sample spans about 240,000 distinct CDR3 sequences, approximately 7% being singletons. The sequenced material came from PBMCs. These receptors all come from a human donor in good health (CMV status not recorded). Some clones in this sample may be carry-over from other donors' samples.

This clonotype was recorded many times. The chain links TRBV27 to TRBJ1-1; no clear D. CDR3 length equals 14 residues. Germline CDR1 and CDR2: MNHEY and SMNVEV (reference sequence). V lost 6 bases, J lost 1 base, and 12 bases lay in between. In nucleotides, the CDR3 is TGTGCCAGCAGACCTAATAATCGGAACACTGAAGCTTTCTTT. Translated, it gives CASRPNNRNTEAFF.

This clonotype was counted at least ten times. DNA for the CDR3: TGTGCCAGCAGTTACTCTAAGTTGAAGGGGGAGGCTTACAATCAGCCCCAGCATTTT. Its translation: CASSYSKLKGEAYNQPQHF. V usage is TRBV6-2 or TRBV6-3 and J usage is TRBJ1-5; D possibly corresponds to TRBD1 (6 bases). CDR1 is MNHEY, CDR2 SVGEGT, per germline. Trimming took 0 bases from V and 3 from J, leaving 21 bases between them. The CDR3 length is 19 residues.

There are many counts of this clonotype. The chain uses TRBV28 and TRBJ1-3; D not resolved. CDR1 and CDR2 (germline): MDHEN, SYDVKM. The length of the CDR3 is 14 residues. V dropped 3 bases and J dropped 0 bases, with 6 bases sitting between them. This CDR3 reads CASSFGDSGNTIYF. CDR3 DNA sequence: TGTGCCAGCAGTTTCGGGGACTCTGGAAACACCATATATTTT. The complete variable domain, with remaining parts taken from reference TRBV28 and TRBJ1-3, reads DVKVTQSSRYLVKRTGEKVFLECVQDMDHENMFWYRQDPGLGLRLIYFSYDVKMKEKGDIPEGYSVSREKKERFSLILESASTNQTSMYLCASSFGDSGNTIYFGEGSWLTVV.

Comment on this clonotype: This sequence may be a read error, since a much larger clone differs from it by one base. This sequence joins TRBV4-1 and TRBJ2-2, with a weak D call TRBD2 (5 bases). CDR1 and CDR2 (germline): MGHRA, YSYEKL. This CDR3 has 14 amino acids. The CDR3 nucleotides read TGCGCCAGCAGCCAAGATGGAAGGACCGGGGAGCTGCTTTTT. This sequence encodes CASSQDGRTGELLF.

Many counts were recorded for this clonotype. The chain joins TRBV7-2 to TRBJ1-6, with D unclear. The CDR3 covers 15 residues. V was clipped by 4 bases and J by 9 bases, with 16 bases between them. From germline, CDR1 is SGHTA and CDR2 FQGNSA. CDR3 in amino acids: CASSSERRGTSPLHF. CDR3 in DNA: TGTGCCAGCAGCTCCGAGCGGAGAGGAACTTCACCCCTCCACTTT.

This clonotype appeared many times. J is TRBJ2-7 and V is TRBV2; no clear D. CDR1 and CDR2 from the germline V gene are SNHLY and FYNNEI. The CDR3 consists of 12 residues. V lost 8 bases and J 6 bases, leaving 14 bases between the germline ends. CDR3 residues: CASLGTRSEQYF. CDR3 DNA sequence: TGTGCCAGCCTGGGCACGCGGAGCGAGCAGTACTTC.

Many counts were recorded for this clonotype. The chain employs TRBV19 and TRBJ1-4; 9 nucleotides align to TRBD1. CDR3 length equals 15 residues. The germline CDR1 and CDR2 sequences are LNHDA and SQIVND (reference sequence). V was clipped by 5 bases and J by 5 bases; unmatched bases: 6. The CDR3: CASSVGTGRNEKLFF. The CDR3 DNA sequence: TGTGCCAGTAGTGTGGGGACAGGGAGAAATGAAAAACTGTTTTTT. The full variable domain, its missing parts supplied by reference TRBV19 and TRBJ1-4, is DGGITQSPKYLFRKEGQNVTLSCEQNLNHDAMYWYRQDPGQGLRLIYYSQIVNDFQKGDIAEGYSVSREKKESFPLTVTSAQKNPTAFYLCASSVGTGRNEKLFFGSGTQLSVL.

In this sample, this clonotype turned up many times. This chain uses TRBV29-1 with TRBJ2-7, with 9 bases identical to TRBD2. V gave up 5 bases and J gave up 4 bases; unmatched junction bases: 6. The V gene's germline CDR1 is SQVTM and CDR2 ANQGSEA. The CDR3 has 13 amino acids. The CDR3 region has the DNA TGCAGCGTTCCGGCGGGGGGGCCGTACGAGCAGTACTTC. It specifies CSVPAGGPYEQYF.

This clonotype has ten or more counts. The chain links TRBV4-2 to TRBJ2-1; TRBD2 aligns across 13 bases. Germline assignment: CDR1 LGHNA and CDR2 YNFKEQ. The CDR3 runs 16 residues. The V gene end was trimmed by 4 bases and the J gene end by 8 bases; junction bases not matched to a gene: 8. As DNA, the CDR3 is TGTGCCAGCAGCCGAACCGGGACTAGCGGGGCCTATGAGCAGTTCTTC. Its protein product is CASSRTGTSGAYEQFF.

This clonotype was counted ten times or more. The chain recombines TRBV5-1 with TRBJ1-1; D remains unclear. The V and J ends lost 5 bases and 0 bases respectively, with 11 bases between them. CDR1 is SGHRS and CDR2 is YFSETQ in the germline V gene. The CDR3 is made up of 14 amino acids. CDR3 coding DNA: TGCGCCAGCAGAGCGCAGGATATGAACACTGAAGCTTTCTTT. Translated: CASRAQDMNTEAFF.

The table lists this clonotype with many counts. V is TRBV29-1 and J is TRBJ2-3, with a possible D match to TRBD1 (5 bases). The CDR3 covers 12 residues. V was trimmed by 8 bases and J by 1 base, leaving 10 bases between them. Germline CDR1 and CDR2: SQVTM and ANQGSEA. Written as DNA, the CDR3 is TGCAGCTGGGGCGGAGGCACAGATACGCAGTATTTT. This translates into CSWGGGTDTQYF.

The table lists this clonotype with many counts. The rearrangement links TRBV15 to TRBJ2-7; D uncertain. The CDR3 has 15 residues. The germline CDR1 and CDR2 sequences are LNHNV and YYDKDF (reference sequence). Trimming took off 1 base at V and 6 bases at J, with 16 bases between the two ends. The CDR3 DNA is TGTGCCACCAGCAGAGGGTCGCCGACCGAAAGCGAGCAGTACTTC. Its protein is CATSRGSPTESEQYF.

The sample holds many counts of this clonotype. The gene calls are TRBV28 and TRBJ2-7; 10 positions agree with TRBD1. J gave up 0 bases and V 7 bases, and 3 bases lay outside the gene matches. Germline V gene lookup returns CDR1 MDHEN and CDR2 SYDVKM. The CDR3 totals 14 residues. The CDR3 region has the DNA TGTGCCAGCACCCGGACAGGGGGCTCCTACGAGCAGTACTTC. Translation: CASTRTGGSYEQYF.

This clonotype was seen at least ten times. This rearrangement joins TRBV6-2 or TRBV6-3 to TRBJ2-5; D might be TRBD1 (6 bases). The CDR3 has 15 residues. Germline V gene data show CDR1 as MNHEY and CDR2 as SVGEGT. Trimming left V 0 bases short and J 2 bases short, with 10 bases between. The CDR3 loop reads CASSYSIRGQETQYF. DNA of the CDR3: TGTGCCAGCAGTTACTCGATAAGGGGGCAAGAGACCCAGTACTTC.

This clonotype was counted many times. The chain joins TRBV28 to TRBJ2-6; a possible D gene is TRBD1 (6 bases). Trimming shortened V by 5 bases and J by 0 bases, and 8 bases separated the two germline ends. The CDR3 contains 15 residues. Germline CDR1 MDHEN, CDR2 SYDVKM. As DNA, the CDR3 is TGTGCCAGCAGTACAGGGAGCTCTGGGGCCAACGTCCTGACTTTC. Amino acids: CASSTGSSGANVLTF.

In this sample, this clonotype turned up many times. This chain joins TRBV7-9 and TRBJ2-2, with a weak D call TRBD1 (5 bases). The CDR3 sequence is 16 residues long. Germline lookup yields CDR1 SEHNR and CDR2 FQNEAQ (reference sequence). Trimming pared 5 bases from V and 0 bases from J, leaving 13 bases between. For the CDR3, the DNA is TGTGCCAGCAGCCATTACAGGAGCGCGAACACCGGGGAGCTGTTTTTT. It specifies CASSHYRSANTGELFF.

The chain joins TRBV4-3 to TRBJ1-6; D is unresolved. This CDR3 is built from 14 residues. The V end lost 4 bases, the J end lost 7 bases, and 11 bases lay between the germline ends. Germline V gene sequence: CDR1 LGHNA, CDR2 YSLEER. The CDR3 DNA is TGCGCCAGCAGCCGGGAGTACTTGAATTCACCCCTCCACTTT. This sequence encodes CASSREYLNSPLHF.

In this sample, this clonotype turned up many times. CDR3 region: CASSPRGLVVGEQFF. As DNA, the CDR3 is TGTGCCAGCTCACCGCGAGGACTTGTGGTTGGTGAGCAGTTCTTC. This rearrangement joins TRBV18 to TRBJ2-1; a possible D gene is TRBD2 (5 bases). The V end was cut by 3 bases, the J end by 9 bases, with 18 bases between. The germline V gene encodes CDR1 KGHSH and CDR2 LQKENI. The CDR3 consists of 15 residues. Together with reference TRBV18 and TRBJ2-1, the CDR3 gives the full variable domain: NAGVMQNPRHLVRRRGQEARLRCSPMKGHSHVYWYRQLPEEGLKFMVYLQKENIIDESGMPKERFSAEFPKEGPSILRIQQVVRGDSAAYFCASSPRGLVVGEQFFGPGTRLTVL.

For this clonotype: A much larger clone differs by one base, so this may be a read error. The V call is TRBV4-3, the J call TRBJ1-6; 7 nucleotides align to TRBD1. The V gene's germline CDR1 is LGHNA and CDR2 YSLEER. This CDR3 region has 16 residues. CDR3 coding DNA: TGCGCCAGCAACCAAGCCTTACAGGGGAATAATTCACCCCTCCACTTT. The encoded protein is CASNQALQGNNSPLHF.

This clonotype was counted at least ten times. V is TRBV6-2 or TRBV6-3 and J is TRBJ1-5; no firm D call. The CDR3 spans 15 residues. The ends were cut back, 0 bases at V and 1 base at J, with 7 bases in the middle. The germline V gene encodes CDR1 MNHEY and CDR2 SVGEGT. CDR3 in amino acids: CASSYSTVSNQPQHF. CDR3 DNA sequence: TGTGCCAGCAGTTACTCGACGGTGAGCAATCAGCCCCAGCATTTT.

There are a few counts of this clonotype. The rearrangement uses TRBV5-1 and TRBJ2-7; the match to TRBD1 covers 7 bases. Germline lookup yields CDR1 SGHRS and CDR2 YFSETQ. J gave up 2 bases and V 3 bases, and 8 bases lay outside the gene matches. The CDR3 is 15 amino acids. The CDR3 spells CASSSTGMGTYEQYF. CDR3 DNA sequence: TGCGCCAGCAGCTCGACAGGGATGGGAACCTACGAGCAGTACTTC.

This clonotype has at least ten counts. The chain joins TRBV7-9 to TRBJ1-2, with TRBD1 as a possible D gene (5 bases). From germline, CDR1 is SEHNR and CDR2 FQNEAQ (reference sequence). The CDR3 is 14 residues long. Trimming removed 3 bases from V and 6 bases from J, with 14 bases in between. In DNA form, the CDR3 reads TGTGCCAGCAGCTTCTCAACAGGAATAGATGGCTACACCTTC. Translating gives CASSFSTGIDGYTF. The complete variable domain, with remaining parts taken from reference TRBV7-9 and TRBJ1-2, reads DTGVSQNPRHKITKRGQNVTFRCDPISEHNRLYWYRQTLGQGPEFLTYFQNEAQLEKSRLLSDRFSAERPKGSFSTLEIQRTEQGDSAMYLCASSFSTGIDGYTFGSGTRLTVV.

This clonotype turned up a few times. This chain uses TRBV20-1 with TRBJ2-1; TRBD2 matches at 8 bases. CDR1 DFQATT and CDR2 SNEGSKA come from the germline V gene (reference sequence). CDR3 size: 15 residues. Trimming at V came to 2 bases and at J to 3 bases, leaving 6 bases not matched to a gene. Here the CDR3 reads CSARSGTRNYNEQFF. DNA for the CDR3: TGCAGTGCTAGATCCGGGACTAGGAACTACAATGAGCAGTTCTTC.

There are a few counts of this clonotype. The rearrangement uses TRBV20-1 and TRBJ1-6; 9 nucleotides match TRBD1. The germline CDR1 and CDR2 sequences are DFQATT and SNEGSKA (reference sequence). The J segment lost 6 bases and the V segment lost 1 base, leaving 10 bases of the junction unmatched. This CDR3 has 17 amino acids. CDR3 DNA: TGCAGTGCTAGAGGCAACGCGGGACAGGGCCTTAATTCACCCCTCCACTTT. The encoded protein is CSARGNAGQGLNSPLHF.

This clonotype has at least ten counts. The chain employs TRBV6-5 and TRBJ1-1, with D possibly being TRBD1 (5 bases). Germline lookup yields CDR1 MNHEY and CDR2 SVGAGI. V lost 8 bases, J lost 1 base, and 8 bases lay in between. The CDR3 runs 12 residues. As DNA, the CDR3 is TGTGCCAGCCAGGGCACGAACACTGAAGCTTTCTTT. The encoded protein is CASQGTNTEAFF.